This T cell receptor (beta chain) was retrieved from a study of T-cell memory formation after mild COVID-19. Study in general: TCR clusters were largely donor specific. Points from the study as a whole: CD4+ contracting clones were found mainly in CM and EM, and CD8+ ones in EMRA.

As concerns this clonotype: What it binds is not known.

Germline CDR1 is SGHTA and CDR2 is FQGNSA. This CDR3 region has 17 residues. Trimming took 6 bases from V and 3 from J; bases not matched to a gene: 15. From 5'RACE with constant-segment primers came TCR alpha and TCR beta cDNA libraries that carried sample barcodes and UMIs. One entry per CDR3 protein, called by TCRdb with MiXCR from the 5' RACE reads. The data hold hundreds of thousands of distinct CDR3 sequences, with around a quarter observed a single time. The receptor was derived from an adult woman who had mild COVID-19 (a few samples of this study predate the infection). Cell type and time point are not known. The sample was PBMCs or a T cell subset sorted from them (not recorded which). The chain combines TRBV7-2 with TRBJ2-7, with TRBD2 matching 9 bases. The CDR3 nucleotides are TGTGCCAGCAGTACTCGAAGCGCTCTAGCGGGATACTACGAGCAGTACTTC. It specifies CASSTRSALAGYYEQYF.